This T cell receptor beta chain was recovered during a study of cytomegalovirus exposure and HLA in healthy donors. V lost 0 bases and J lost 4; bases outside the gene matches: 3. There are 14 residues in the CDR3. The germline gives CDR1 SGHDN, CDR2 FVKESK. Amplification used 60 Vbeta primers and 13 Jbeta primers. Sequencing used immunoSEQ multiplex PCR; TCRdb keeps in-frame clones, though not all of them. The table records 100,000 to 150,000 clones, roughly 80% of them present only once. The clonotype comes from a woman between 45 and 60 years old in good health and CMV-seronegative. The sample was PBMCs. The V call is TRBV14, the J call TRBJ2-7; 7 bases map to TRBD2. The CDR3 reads CASSQEAGLYEQYF. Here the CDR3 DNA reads TGTGCCAGCAGCCAAGAAGCGGGACTATACGAGCAGTACTTC.